The sequence of this TCR beta chain was determined in a study of T cells in Graves' hyperthyroidism and ophthalmopathy. About the study: Peripheral blood sampling occurred at initial diagnosis, before any treatment.

The source material, RNA transcripts, was used to amplify TCR beta CDR3 regions. HTBI primers were the set used in a first-round RT-PCR of the TCR CDR3. Each CDR3 protein gets one entry after TCRdb re-called the multiplex PCR reads with MiXCR. The sample includes a few hundred thousand distinct CDR3 sequences, roughly 13% of them seen just once. The source of the PBMCs was 10 ml of fresh peripheral blood. As for this clonotype: Its antigen is currently unknown.

The study's findings and limits: Model predictions of ophthalmopathy came a median around 7.1 months before onset. Clonotypes that were expanded in thyroid above 0.001 mostly appeared in blood too.

The J segment lost 10 bases and the V segment lost 3 bases, leaving 9 bases of the junction unmatched. This CDR3 spans 15 amino acids. Germline V CDR1 and CDR2: LGHDT, YNNKEL (reference sequence). This receptor was identified in a woman under 30 with Graves' hyperthyroidism. This chain uses TRBV3-1 with TRBJ1-4, with 9 bases aligning to TRBD1. The specimen sequenced was blood. Here the CDR3 reads CASSQRDREVGKLFF. The DNA for the CDR3 is TGTGCCAGCAGCCAGAGGGACAGGGAAGTCGGAAAACTGTTTTTT.